Presented here are 11 T cell receptor beta chains from one specimen sequenced in a study of blood T cell repertoires in COVID-19. The table came from immunoSEQ multiplex PCR; TCRdb's copy has only in-frame clones and leaves some out. This table holds hundreds of thousands of clones, 80% to 90% found once. The sequenced material came from PBMCs or T cells enriched from blood (not recorded which). Source of these receptors: a woman aged 45-60 years who had been exposed to COVID-19.

In DNA, the CDR3 is TGTGCCAGCAGTTTAAGCCCGGTCTCTGGAAACACCATATATTTT. Translated: CASSLSPVSGNTIYF. The chain is built from TRBV28 and TRBJ1-3, with D hard to call. V shed 2 bases and J shed 0 bases, with 8 bases lying between them. Germline CDR1 MDHEN, CDR2 SYDVKM. The CDR3 consists of 15 residues.

CDR3 sequence: CASSRRQGVPSSYNSPLHF. The CDR3 DNA sequence: TGTGCCAGCAGCCGCCGACAGGGGGTTCCGAGCTCCTATAATTCACCCCTCCACTTT. This chain links TRBV27 with TRBJ1-6, with 9 bases aligning to TRBD1. CDR3 length: 19 residues. Looked up from germline, CDR1 is MNHEY and CDR2 is SMNVEV (reference sequence). V shed 6 bases, J shed 0 bases, and the junction held 12 bases outside the gene matches.

This sequence joins TRBV10-3 and TRBJ1-1, with D hard to call. CDR3 length: 12 residues. The V end lost 3 bases, the J end lost 4 bases, and 6 bases lay between the germline ends. Germline assignment: CDR1 ENHRY and CDR2 SYGVKD. DNA of the CDR3: TGTGCCATCAGTGAACTTGCCACTGAAGCTTTCTTT. Amino acids: CAISELATEAFF.

The table lists this clone with a few counts. The chain has TRBV5-1 and TRBJ2-3; D unresolved. Germline-derived CDR1 and CDR2 are SGHRS and YFSETQ. Between the trimmed V and J ends, which lost 0 bases and 6 bases, there was a span of 11 bases. This CDR3 has 14 amino acids. In DNA form, the CDR3 reads TGCGCCAGCAGCTTGGAGGTAGCAAGCGATACGCAGTATTTT. This encodes CASSLEVASDTQYF.

Only a few counts were recorded for this clone. The chain carries TRBV5-6 and TRBJ1-4; 10 bases line up with TRBD1. J was trimmed by 7 bases and V by 4 bases; bases with no gene match: 13. Germline V CDR1 and CDR2: SGHDT, YYEEEE. This CDR3 contains 17 residues. Here the CDR3 reads CASSPGGTGATGEKLFF. The CDR3 DNA is TGTGCCAGCAGCCCCGGCGGGACAGGGGCGACGGGTGAAAAACTGTTTTTT.

This chain links TRBV19 with TRBJ2-7; D remains ambiguous. The CDR3 sequence is 13 residues long. Trimming removed 6 bases from V and 0 bases from J, with 9 bases in between. Germline CDR1 LNHDA, CDR2 SQIVND (reference sequence). In DNA, the CDR3 is TGTGCCAGTAGCGGTCGAAACTCCTACGAGCAGTACTTC. Protein product: CASSGRNSYEQYF.

The V and J genes are TRBV5-1 and TRBJ1-1; D perhaps matches TRBD1 (5 bases). Trimming cost V 2 bases and J 5 bases, with 13 bases left between them. The germline CDR1 and CDR2 sequences are SGHRS and YFSETQ. There are 14 residues in the CDR3. CDR3 nucleotides: TGCGCCAGCAGCTTTACCGGGGGTCGAACTGAAGCTTTCTTT. Protein sequence: CASSFTGGRTEAFF.

This clone was counted once. The chain joins TRBV13 to TRBJ2-1; a possible D gene is TRBD1 (6 bases). V lost 2 bases and J 3 bases, leaving 14 bases between the germline ends. The CDR3 has 16 amino acids. Germline loops: CDR1 PRHDT, CDR2 FYEKMQ (reference sequence). This CDR3 reads CASSLWAGAGYNEQFF. The DNA of the CDR3 is TGTGCCAGCAGCTTATGGGCAGGGGCTGGCTACAATGAGCAGTTCTTC.

The gene calls are TRBV7-9 and TRBJ1-2; no clear D gene. Germline values: CDR1 SEHNR, CDR2 FQNEAQ (reference sequence). The V and J ends lost 4 bases and 8 bases respectively, with 17 bases between them. The CDR3 is made up of 14 amino acids. The CDR3 bases are TGTGCCAGCAGCTCGAGGGATAAATGGTCGGGCTACACCTTC. This translates into CASSSRDKWSGYTF.

This chain links TRBV19 with TRBJ2-1; no reliable D call. V was cut by 5 bases and J by 0 bases, with 11 bases left in between. There are 15 residues in the CDR3. The germline CDR1 and CDR2 sequences are LNHDA and SQIVND (reference sequence). This chain's CDR3 is CASSLGLGSYNEQFF. The CDR3 DNA reads TGTGCCAGTAGTTTAGGTCTCGGCTCCTACAATGAGCAGTTCTTC.

The sample holds one count of this clone. This sequence joins TRBV6-5 and TRBJ2-2; 7 bases are a match to TRBD1. Germline CDR1 reads MNHEY; CDR2 reads SVGAGI. The junction had 7 bases not matched to a gene; V was cut back by 9 bases and J by 3 bases. The CDR3 is made up of 14 amino acids. As DNA, the CDR3 is TGTGCCAGTCGCGAGGGGGCCGACACCGGGGAGCTGTTTTTT. It is translated as CASREGADTGELFF.